Listed below are T cell receptor beta chains from one sample, sequenced in a study of OX40 agonist ivuxolimab in advanced cancers. Clones were sequenced by immunoSEQ multiplex PCR, and TCRdb holds only the in-frame ones, with some missing. The sample includes some 100,000 clones, over 75% of them seen just once. Sequenced material: CD4+ or CD8+ T cells sorted from blood, taken in a trial of the OX40 agonist ivuxolimab. The receptors derive from an adult with an advanced solid tumor such as melanoma, head and neck, liver or kidney cancer. Each CDR3 is given without its conserved first and last residue.

V: TRBV7-9; J: TRBJ2-1; CDR3: ASSLVSGLAGGDNEQF
V: TRBV7-9; J: TRBJ1-3; CDR3: ASSSDRAFENTIY
V: TRBV5-1; J: TRBJ2-2; CDR3: ASSFGVRELF
V: TRBV27; J: TRBJ2-2; CDR3: ASSLKTGITGELF
V: TRBV6-5; J: TRBJ1-5; CDR3: ASRKTSNQPQH
V: TRBV27; J: TRBJ2-1; CDR3: ASRPPEGTSGYNEQF
V: TRBV7-9; J: TRBJ1-3; CDR3: ASSLGRGSGNTIY
V: TRBV11-2; J: TRBJ1-1; CDR3: ASTDFGLRNTEAF
V: TRBV25-1; J: TRBJ2-7; CDR3: ASSDRHRGRDEQY
V: TRBV5-4; J: TRBJ2-2; CDR3: ASSLNGASNTGELF
V: TRBV4-1; J: TRBJ2-7; CDR3: ASSQDLAGSYEQY
V: TRBV28; J: TRBJ2-1; CDR3: ASKPPGTAGSPEQF
V: TRBV10-3; J: TRBJ2-5; CDR3: AIRGLSGETQY
V: TRBV7-9; J: TRBJ2-5; CDR3: ASSLFESEFGETQY
V: TRBV28; J: TRBJ2-4; CDR3: ASKTSGRVKNIQY